In its sample, the clone carrying this T cell receptor (beta chain) was seen a few times. Its antigen is undetermined. As the method for making TCR beta libraries, quantitative 5'-RACE with molecular barcodes was used. TCRdb processed the 5' RACE reads anew with MiXCR; each CDR3 protein has one entry. This sample has roughly 440,000 distinct CDR3 sequences, with approximately 17% found just once. The data belong to a study of CD8 T cells in ankylosing spondylitis. General observations from the study: Matched synovial fluid from ankylosing spondylitis patients was reported to be enriched for disease-linked clones. Seemingly distinctive of ankylosing spondylitis blood was a TCR beta motif formed by eight highly homologous variants. Some of these motif variants have turned up before, in reports on reactive arthritis synovial fluid and blood.

Sequencing was carried out using blood, either unsorted or a sorted T cell fraction (not recorded which). The clonotype originates from a male donor with ankylosing spondylitis.

The CDR3 is CASSLAGGRRDTQYF. The CDR3 bases are TGTGCCAGCAGCTTAGCGGGAGGGAGAAGGGATACGCAGTATTTT. The chain carries TRBV5-6 and TRBJ2-3; 10 bases match TRBD2. Per the germline V gene, CDR1 is SGHDT and CDR2 is YYEEEE. The CDR3 is made up of 15 amino acids. V dropped 2 bases and J dropped 6; count of bases not matched to a gene: 6.